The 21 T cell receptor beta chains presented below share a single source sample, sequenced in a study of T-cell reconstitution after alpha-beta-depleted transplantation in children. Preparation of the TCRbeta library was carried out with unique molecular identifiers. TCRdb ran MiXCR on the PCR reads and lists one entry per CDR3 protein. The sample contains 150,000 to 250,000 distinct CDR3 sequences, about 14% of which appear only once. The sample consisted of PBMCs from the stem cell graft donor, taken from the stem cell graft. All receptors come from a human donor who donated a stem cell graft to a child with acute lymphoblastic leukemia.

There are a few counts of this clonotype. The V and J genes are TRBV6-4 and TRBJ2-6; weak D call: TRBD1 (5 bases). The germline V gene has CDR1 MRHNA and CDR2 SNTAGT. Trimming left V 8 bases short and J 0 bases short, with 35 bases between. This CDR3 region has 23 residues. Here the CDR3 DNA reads TGTGCCAGCTCGACTTACGCACAGGATCCTAGAACCACTCATATCTCTGGGGCCAACGTCCTGACTTTC. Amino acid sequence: CASSTYAQDPRTTHISGANVLTF.

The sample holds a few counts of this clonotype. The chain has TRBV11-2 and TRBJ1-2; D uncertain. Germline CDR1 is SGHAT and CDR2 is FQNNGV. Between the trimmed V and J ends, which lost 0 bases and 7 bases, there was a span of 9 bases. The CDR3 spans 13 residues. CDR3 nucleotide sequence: TGTGCCAGCAGCTTAGATCTGGGCGCTGGCTACACCTTC. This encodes CASSLDLGAGYTF.

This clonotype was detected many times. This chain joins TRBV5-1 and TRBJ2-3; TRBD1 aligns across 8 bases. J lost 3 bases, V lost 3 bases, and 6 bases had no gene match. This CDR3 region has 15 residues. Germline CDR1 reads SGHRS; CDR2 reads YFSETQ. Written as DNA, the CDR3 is TGCGCCAGCAGCTCCGGGACAGGCTGGACAGATACGCAGTATTTT. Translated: CASSSGTGWTDTQYF.

The CDR3 bases are TGTGCCAGCGATTTCGGGACCAACTCTGGAAACACCATATATTTT. Translation: CASDFGTNSGNTIYF. The V gene is TRBV12-3 or TRBV12-4, the J gene TRBJ1-3, with D perhaps TRBD1 (5 bases). V lost 8 bases to trimming and J lost 0 bases, with 14 bases between them. The CDR3 consists of 15 residues.

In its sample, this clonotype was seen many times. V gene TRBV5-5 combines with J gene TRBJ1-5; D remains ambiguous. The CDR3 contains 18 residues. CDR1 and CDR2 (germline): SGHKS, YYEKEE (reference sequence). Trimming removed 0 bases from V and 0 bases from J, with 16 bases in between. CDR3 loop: CASSLELRRLLSNQPQHF. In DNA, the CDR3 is TGTGCCAGCAGCTTGGAGTTGCGACGACTCCTTAGCAATCAGCCCCAGCATTTT.

The CDR3 nucleotides are TGCAGTGCTATTGACACCGGGGAGCTGTTTTTT. This translates into CSAIDTGELFF. The rearrangement uses TRBV20-1 and TRBJ2-2; the D is unclear. CDR1 is DFQATT and CDR2 is SNEGSKA in the germline V gene (reference sequence). The CDR3 is made up of 11 amino acids. The V end lost 4 bases, the J end lost 3 bases, and 3 bases lay between the germline ends.

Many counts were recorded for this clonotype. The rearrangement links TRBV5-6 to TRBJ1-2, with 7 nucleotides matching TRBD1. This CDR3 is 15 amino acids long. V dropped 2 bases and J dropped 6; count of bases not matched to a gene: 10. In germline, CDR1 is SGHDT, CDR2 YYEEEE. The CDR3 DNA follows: TGTGCCAGCAGCTTAGGACAGGTCCAAGATCATGGCTACACCTTC. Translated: CASSLGQVQDHGYTF. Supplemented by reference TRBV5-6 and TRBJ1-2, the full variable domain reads DAGVTQSPTHLIKTRGQQVTLRCSPKSGHDTVSWYQQALGQGPQFIFQYYEEEERQRGNFPDRFSGHQFPNYSSELNVNALLLGDSALYLCASSLGQVQDHGYTFGSGTRLTVV.

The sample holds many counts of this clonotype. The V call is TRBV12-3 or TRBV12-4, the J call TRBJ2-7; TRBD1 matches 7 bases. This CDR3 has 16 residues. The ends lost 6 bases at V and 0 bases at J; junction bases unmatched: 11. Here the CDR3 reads CASSPPGTEGSYEQYF. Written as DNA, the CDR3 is TGTGCCAGCAGCCCCCCCGGGACAGAAGGCTCCTACGAGCAGTACTTC.

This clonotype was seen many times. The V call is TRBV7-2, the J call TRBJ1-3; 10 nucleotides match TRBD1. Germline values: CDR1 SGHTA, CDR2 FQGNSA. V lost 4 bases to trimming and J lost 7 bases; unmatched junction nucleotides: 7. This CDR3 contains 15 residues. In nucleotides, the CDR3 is TGTGCCAGCAGCTCCGGGACAGGGGTTATGAACACCATATATTTT. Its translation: CASSSGTGVMNTIYF.

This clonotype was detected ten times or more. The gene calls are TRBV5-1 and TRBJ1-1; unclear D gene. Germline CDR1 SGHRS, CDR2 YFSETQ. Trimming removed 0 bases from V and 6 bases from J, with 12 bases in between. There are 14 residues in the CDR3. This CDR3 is CASSLGVGSAEAFF. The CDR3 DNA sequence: TGCGCCAGCAGCTTGGGGGTGGGGAGCGCTGAAGCTTTCTTT.

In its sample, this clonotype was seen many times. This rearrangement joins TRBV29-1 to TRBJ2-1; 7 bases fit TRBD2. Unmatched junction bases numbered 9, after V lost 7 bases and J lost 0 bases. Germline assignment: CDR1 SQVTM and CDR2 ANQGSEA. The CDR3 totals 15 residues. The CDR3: CSAKAGVSSYNEQFF. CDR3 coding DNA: TGCAGCGCGAAGGCGGGAGTGAGCTCCTACAATGAGCAGTTCTTC.

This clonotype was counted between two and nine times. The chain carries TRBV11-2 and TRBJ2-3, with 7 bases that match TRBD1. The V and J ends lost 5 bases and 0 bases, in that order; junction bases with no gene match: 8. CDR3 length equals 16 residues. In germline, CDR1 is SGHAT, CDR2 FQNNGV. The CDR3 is CASSKRQGTSTDTQYF. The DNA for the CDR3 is TGTGCCAGCAGCAAAAGACAGGGAACTAGCACAGATACGCAGTATTTT.

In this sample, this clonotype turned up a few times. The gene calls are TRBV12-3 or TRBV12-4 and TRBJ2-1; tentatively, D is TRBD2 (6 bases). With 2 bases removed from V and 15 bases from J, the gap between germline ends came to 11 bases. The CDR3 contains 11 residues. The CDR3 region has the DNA TGTGCCAGCAGTTTAAGGGCGGGGCGGTTCTTC. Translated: CASSLRAGRFF.

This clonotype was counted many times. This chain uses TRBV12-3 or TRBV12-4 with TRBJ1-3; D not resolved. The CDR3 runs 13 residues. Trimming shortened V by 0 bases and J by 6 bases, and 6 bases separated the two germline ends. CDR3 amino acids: CASSLAVENTIYF. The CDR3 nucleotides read TGTGCCAGCAGTTTAGCGGTTGAAAACACCATATATTTT.

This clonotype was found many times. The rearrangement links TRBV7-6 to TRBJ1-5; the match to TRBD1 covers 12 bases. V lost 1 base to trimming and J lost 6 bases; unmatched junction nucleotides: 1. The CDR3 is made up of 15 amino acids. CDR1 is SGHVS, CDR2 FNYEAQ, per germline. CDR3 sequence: CASSLGDRGLQPQHF. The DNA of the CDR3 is TGTGCCAGCAGCTTAGGGGACAGGGGGCTTCAGCCCCAGCATTTT.

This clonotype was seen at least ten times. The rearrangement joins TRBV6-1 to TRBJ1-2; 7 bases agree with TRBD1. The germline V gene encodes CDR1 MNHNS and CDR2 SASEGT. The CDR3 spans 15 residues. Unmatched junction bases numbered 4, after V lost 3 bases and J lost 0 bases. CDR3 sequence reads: CASSDWDSPNYGYTF. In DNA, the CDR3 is TGTGCCAGCAGTGATTGGGACAGTCCTAACTATGGCTACACCTTC.

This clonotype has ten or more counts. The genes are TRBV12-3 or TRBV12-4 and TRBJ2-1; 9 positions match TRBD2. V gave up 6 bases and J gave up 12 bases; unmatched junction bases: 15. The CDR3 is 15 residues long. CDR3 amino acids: CASSLGASGALRQFF. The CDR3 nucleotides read TGTGCCAGCAGCCTGGGGGCTAGCGGGGCCCTCAGGCAGTTCTTC.

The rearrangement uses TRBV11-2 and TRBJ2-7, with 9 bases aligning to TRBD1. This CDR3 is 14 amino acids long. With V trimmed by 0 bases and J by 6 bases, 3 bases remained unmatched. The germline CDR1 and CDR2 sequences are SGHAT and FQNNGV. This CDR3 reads CASSLEQGALEQYF. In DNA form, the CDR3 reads TGTGCCAGCAGCTTAGAACAGGGGGCCCTCGAGCAGTACTTC.

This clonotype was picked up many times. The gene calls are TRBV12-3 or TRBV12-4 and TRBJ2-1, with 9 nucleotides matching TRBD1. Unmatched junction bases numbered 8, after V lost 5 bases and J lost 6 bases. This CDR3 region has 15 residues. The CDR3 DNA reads TGTGCCAGCAGTCTCCGGGACAGGGTAGGCAATGAGCAGTTCTTC. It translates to CASSLRDRVGNEQFF.

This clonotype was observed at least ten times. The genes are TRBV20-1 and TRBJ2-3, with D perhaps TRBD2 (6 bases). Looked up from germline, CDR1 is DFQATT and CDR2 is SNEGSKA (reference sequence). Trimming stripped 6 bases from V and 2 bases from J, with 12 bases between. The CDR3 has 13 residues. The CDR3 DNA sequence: TGCAGTGCAAAAAAGCGGGTCACAGATACGCAGTATTTT. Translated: CSAKKRVTDTQYF.

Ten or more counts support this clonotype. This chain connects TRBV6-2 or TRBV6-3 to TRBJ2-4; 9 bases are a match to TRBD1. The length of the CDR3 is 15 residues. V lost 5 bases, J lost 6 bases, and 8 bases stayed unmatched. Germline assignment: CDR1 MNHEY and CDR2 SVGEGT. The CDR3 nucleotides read TGTGCCAGCAGTCAACCACAGGGGGCAGGAAACATTCAGTACTTC. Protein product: CASSQPQGAGNIQYF.